Shown below are 5 T cell receptor beta chains from a single sample sequenced in a study of OX40 agonist ivuxolimab in advanced cancers. Some clones are missing from TCRdb's copy, which holds only in-frame ones; the method was immunoSEQ multiplex PCR. The sample shows around 56,000 clones, 88% of them seen only once. This sample comprised CD4+ or CD8+ T cells sorted from blood, obtained in a trial of the OX40 agonist ivuxolimab. All receptors derive from an adult with an advanced solid tumor such as melanoma, head and neck, liver or kidney cancer.

The count of this clone is one. V usage is TRBV9 and J usage is TRBJ2-1; no clear D gene. The CDR3 totals 13 residues. V lost 1 base, J lost 9 bases, and 11 bases lay in between. CDR1 and CDR2 from the germline V gene are SGDLS and YYNGEE. CDR3 in amino acids: CASSVILESEQFF. CDR3 sequence (DNA): TGTGCCAGCAGCGTAATTCTGGAGAGTGAGCAGTTCTTC.

The genes are TRBV9 and TRBJ2-1; D remains unclear. CDR3 size: 17 residues. Germline CDR1 is SGDLS and CDR2 is YYNGEE. V was cut by 0 bases and J by 7 bases, with 20 bases left in between. For the CDR3, the DNA is TGTGCCAGCAGCGTAGCTGGGTTCGCAGAACGGTGGAATGAGCAGTTCTTC. Amino acid sequence: CASSVAGFAERWNEQFF.

The CDR3 loop reads CASSEALLSRENTEAFF. CDR3 sequence (DNA): TGTGCCAGCAGTGAAGCGCTTCTCAGCCGGGAGAACACTGAAGCTTTCTTT. This chain joins TRBV2 and TRBJ1-1; D remains unclear. Germline lookup yields CDR1 SNHLY and CDR2 FYNNEI. The V end was cut by 0 bases, the J end by 1 base, with 15 bases between. CDR3 length: 17 amino acids.

V gene TRBV4-1 combines with J gene TRBJ1-5; D uncertain. V dropped 4 bases and J dropped 5 bases, with 3 bases sitting between them. The length of the CDR3 is 11 residues. CDR1 is MGHRA and CDR2 is YSYEKL in the germline V gene. The CDR3 region is CASSPHQPQHF. CDR3 DNA sequence: TGCGCCAGCAGCCCCCATCAGCCCCAGCATTTT.

CDR3 sequence (DNA): TGCGCCAGCAGCTCGGACAGGGTCATTAATGAAAAACTGTTTTTT. This encodes CASSSDRVINEKLFF. This chain connects TRBV5-1 to TRBJ1-4, with TRBD1 matching over 8 bases. This CDR3 is 15 amino acids long. Germline values: CDR1 SGHRS, CDR2 YFSETQ. Germline trimming cut 3 bases from V and 4 bases from J; bases unmatched to any gene: 5. Drawing the rest from reference TRBV5-1 and TRBJ1-4, the complete variable domain is KAGVTQTPRYLIKTRGQQVTLSCSPISGHRSVSWYQQTPGQGLQFLFEYFSETQRNKGNFPGRFSGRQFSNSRSEMNVSTLELGDSALYLCASSSDRVINEKLFFGSGTQLSVL.